Listed here are 21 T cell receptor beta chains from one sample, sequenced in a study of Ad26.COV2.S vaccination and SARS-CoV-2 variants. The treatment is: 19 received Ad26.COV2.S at low or high dose, single or two shots; about 5 received placebo; per-sample allocation not given. Sampling occurred on day 63 after the first vaccine or placebo injection. Repertoires were generated with immunoSEQ multiplex PCR, while TCRdb's copy carries only in-frame clones and drops some. This sample has more than 300,000 clones, with 80% to 90% found just once. Sequencing was performed on peripheral blood, taken in a trial of Ad26.COV2.S vaccine versus placebo. The receptors derive from a person aged 18-60 years who received the Ad26.COV2.S COVID-19 vaccine or a placebo.

The chain combines TRBV9 with TRBJ1-2; 7 positions agree with TRBD1. J lost 2 bases, V lost 4 bases, and 11 bases had no gene match. CDR1 and CDR2 from the germline V gene are SGDLS and YYNGEE. CDR3 length: 16 amino acids. This CDR3 is CASSPRGGTANYGYTF. The DNA of the CDR3 is TGTGCCAGCAGCCCGAGGGGGGGGACAGCGAACTATGGCTACACCTTC.

The gene calls are TRBV2 and TRBJ2-7, with D perhaps assigned TRBD1 or TRBD2 (5 bases each). In germline, CDR1 is SNHLY, CDR2 FYNNEI. The germline V and J ends were trimmed by 6 bases and 5 bases, with 14 bases remaining between them. The CDR3 runs to 13 residues. The CDR3 loop reads CASRPGTENEQYF. The DNA for the CDR3 is TGTGCCAGCAGGCCCGGGACGGAAAACGAGCAGTACTTC.

This chain connects TRBV14 to TRBJ2-1; TRBD2 might be the D (5 bases). Per germline, CDR1 SGHDN and CDR2 FVKESK. The CDR3 runs to 14 residues. The V end was cut by 2 bases, the J end by 4 bases, with 9 bases between. The CDR3 is CASSQQIAYNEQFF. CDR3 in DNA: TGTGCCAGCAGCCAACAAATAGCGTACAATGAGCAGTTCTTC.

The CDR3 region is CASSEGGEQGYPQHF. DNA for the CDR3: TGTGCCAGCAGTGAAGGTGGGGAACAGGGTTATCCCCAGCATTTT. The rearrangement joins TRBV6-1 to TRBJ1-5; maybe TRBD1 (6 bases). Germline CDR1 is MNHNS and CDR2 is SASEGT. V gave up 1 base and J gave up 10 bases, with 17 bases separating them. The CDR3 has 15 residues.

The CDR3 nucleotides read TGTGCCAGTAGTATAGTTTGGACAGGGGTGGATGAGCAGTTCTTC. Its translation: CASSIVWTGVDEQFF. The V and J genes are TRBV19 and TRBJ2-1; TRBD1 matches 9 bases. CDR3 length: 15 amino acids. V lost 1 base to trimming and J lost 8 bases; unmatched junction nucleotides: 6. Germline V gene data show CDR1 as LNHDA and CDR2 as SQIVND (reference sequence).

V usage is TRBV24-1 and J usage is TRBJ2-2, with D possibly matching TRBD1 (5 bases). V shed 4 bases and J shed 1 base, with 12 bases lying between them. Looked up from germline, CDR1 is KGHDR and CDR2 is SFDVKD. The CDR3 covers 16 residues. CDR3 protein: CATSDPNDRNTGELFF. In nucleotides, the CDR3 is TGTGCCACCAGTGACCCAAATGACAGGAACACCGGGGAGCTGTTTTTT.

There are a few counts of this clone. J is TRBJ2-7 and V is TRBV13; maybe TRBD2 (6 bases). Trimming took off 5 bases at V and 3 bases at J, with 14 bases between the two ends. The CDR3 totals 14 residues. In germline, CDR1 is PRHDT, CDR2 FYEKMQ (reference sequence). The CDR3 here is CASSLGGRVYEQYF. CDR3 DNA: TGTGCCAGCAGCCTGGGGGGACGGGTCTACGAGCAGTACTTC.

The V gene is TRBV6-5, the J gene TRBJ1-3, with D maybe TRBD1 (5 bases). The CDR3 has 12 residues. Trimming shortened V by 10 bases and J by 2 bases, and 9 bases separated the two germline ends. Germline values: CDR1 MNHEY, CDR2 SVGAGI. CDR3 DNA sequence: TGTGCCACCCGGGGCCCTGGAAACACCATATATTTT. As protein: CATRGPGNTIYF.

This clone was seen once. The chain carries TRBV2 and TRBJ2-3; D is ambiguous. Per the germline V gene, CDR1 is SNHLY and CDR2 is FYNNEI. Trimming took 1 base from V and 0 from J, leaving 8 bases between them. This CDR3 has 15 amino acids. This CDR3 reads CASSEGHFSTDTQYF. The CDR3 DNA reads TGTGCCAGCAGTGAAGGGCACTTTAGCACAGATACGCAGTATTTT.

The V gene is TRBV7-9, the J gene TRBJ2-3; 13 nucleotides line up with TRBD2. CDR1 is SEHNR, CDR2 FQNEAQ, per germline (reference sequence). The CDR3 spans 15 residues. The J segment lost 12 bases and the V segment lost 4 bases, leaving 10 bases of the junction unmatched. This chain's CDR3 is CASSSRTSGSDFQYF. In DNA, the CDR3 is TGTGCCAGCAGCTCACGGACTAGCGGGAGCGACTTTCAGTATTTT.

This chain joins TRBV5-1 and TRBJ2-1; unclear D gene. Germline values: CDR1 SGHRS, CDR2 YFSETQ. V dropped 6 bases and J dropped 7 bases, with 14 bases sitting between them. This CDR3 has 13 amino acids. CDR3 coding DNA: TGCGCCAGCACCCAGACCTTTGGGAATGAGCAGTTCTTC. This translates into CASTQTFGNEQFF.

The sample holds one count of this clone. Other DNA sequences from this sample encode an identical CDR3 as well. The rearrangement uses TRBV18 and TRBJ1-1; a weak D match, TRBD1 (6 bases). Germline V gene lookup returns CDR1 KGHSH and CDR2 LQKENI. The CDR3 runs 13 residues. The V end lost 3 bases, the J end lost 2 bases, and 7 bases lay between the germline ends. DNA of the CDR3: TGTGCCAGCTCACCGACAGGTAACACTGAAGCTTTCTTT. It specifies CASSPTGNTEAFF.

The chain carries TRBV18 and TRBJ1-1, with a possible D match to TRBD1 (6 bases). The CDR3 extends over 15 amino acids. The germline V gene encodes CDR1 KGHSH and CDR2 LQKENI. V was shortened by 3 bases and J by 2 bases, with 13 bases between the two germline ends. The CDR3 sequence is CASSPPQGTNTEAFF. CDR3 nucleotides: TGTGCCAGCTCACCTCCACAGGGAACTAACACTGAAGCTTTCTTT. Variable domain in full (rest from reference TRBV18 and TRBJ1-1): NAGVMQNPRHLVRRRGQEARLRCSPMKGHSHVYWYRQLPEEGLKFMVYLQKENIIDESGMPKERFSAEFPKEGPSILRIQQVVRGDSAAYFCASSPPQGTNTEAFFGQGTRLTVV.

This clone has just a few counts. This chain joins TRBV28 and TRBJ1-3, with D uncertain. This CDR3 is 15 amino acids long. V shed 4 bases and J shed 0 bases, with 10 bases lying between them. Germline lookup yields CDR1 MDHEN and CDR2 SYDVKM. This CDR3 is CASSSRPFSGNTIYF. The DNA of the CDR3 is TGTGCCAGCAGTTCCCGACCTTTCTCTGGAAACACCATATATTTT. The entire variable domain, with the rest obtained from reference TRBV28 and TRBJ1-3, is as follows: DVKVTQSSRYLVKRTGEKVFLECVQDMDHENMFWYRQDPGLGLRLIYFSYDVKMKEKGDIPEGYSVSREKKERFSLILESASTNQTSMYLCASSSRPFSGNTIYFGEGSWLTVV.

This chain uses TRBV10-2 with TRBJ2-1; 7 nucleotides agree with TRBD2. Germline CDR1 WSHSY, CDR2 SAAADI. The CDR3 runs to 14 residues. J lost 8 bases, V lost 3 bases, and 7 bases had no gene match. Written as DNA, the CDR3 is TGCGCCAGCAGTGACACACTAGCGTTCGATGAGCAGTTCTTC. This codes for CASSDTLAFDEQFF.

The chain couples TRBV7-9 to TRBJ2-7, with 9 bases fitting TRBD1. Germline-derived CDR1 and CDR2 are SEHNR and FQNEAQ (reference sequence). The CDR3 sequence is 13 residues long. J lost 6 bases, V lost 5 bases, and 5 bases had no gene match. DNA of the CDR3: TGTGCCAGCAGCCAGGACAGGGGATTCGAGCAGTACTTC. Encoded protein: CASSQDRGFEQYF.

The sample holds one count of this clone. This chain connects TRBV11-2 to TRBJ2-2; tentative D call: TRBD2 (5 bases). V lost 1 base and J 2 bases, leaving 11 bases between the germline ends. Germline V lookup: CDR1 SGHAT, CDR2 FQNNGV. The CDR3 sequence is 16 residues long. Written as DNA, the CDR3 is TGTGCCAGCAGCTTAGCTGGACTGGACAACACCGGGGAGCTGTTTTTT. This sequence encodes CASSLAGLDNTGELFF.

This chain links TRBV3-1 (or the pseudogene TRBV3-2) with TRBJ1-5; a possible D gene is TRBD1 (5 bases). Trimming shortened V by 2 bases and J by 11 bases, and 10 bases separated the two germline ends. The CDR3 is 12 amino acids. Germline values: CDR1 LGHDT, CDR2 YNNKEL (reference sequence). The CDR3 DNA is TGTGCCAGCAGCCAAACCGGGGGGTCCCAGCATTTT. The encoded protein is CASSQTGGSQHF.

The J gene is TRBJ2-3, the V gene TRBV9; 8 positions agree with TRBD2. The CDR3 is 15 residues long. The V gene end was trimmed by 4 bases and the J gene end by 6 bases; junction bases not matched to a gene: 10. The germline V gene encodes CDR1 SGDLS and CDR2 YYNGEE. This CDR3 reads CASSPRTSSSDTQYF. The DNA of the CDR3 is TGTGCCAGCAGCCCGAGGACTAGCTCGTCTGATACGCAGTATTTT.

This clone was seen more than once but under ten times. The rearrangement uses TRBV7-8 and TRBJ1-1, with D perhaps matching TRBD1 (6 bases). The V end was cut by 0 bases, the J end by 5 bases, with 16 bases between. The CDR3 is 16 residues long. In germline, CDR1 is SGHVS, CDR2 FQNEAQ. Here the CDR3 reads CASSLAQGQMWTEAFF. CDR3 DNA sequence: TGTGCCAGCAGCTTAGCCCAAGGACAGATGTGGACTGAAGCTTTCTTT. The variable domain in full, completed from reference TRBV7-8 and TRBJ1-1, reads GAGVSQSPRYKVAKRGQDVALRCDPISGHVSLFWYQQALGQGPEFLTYFQNEAQLDKSGLPSDRFFAERPEGSVSTLKIQRTQQEDSAVYLCASSLAQGQMWTEAFFGQGTRLTVV.

The count of this clone is one. This chain joins TRBV7-2 and TRBJ2-3, with 7 bases lining up with TRBD1. CDR3 length equals 14 residues. Germline CDR1 reads SGHTA; CDR2 reads FQGNSA. V was pared by 1 base and J by 5 bases, with 3 bases of the junction left unmatched. The CDR3 is CASSLGQGRDTQYF. The CDR3 nucleotides are TGTGCCAGCAGCTTAGGACAGGGCAGAGATACGCAGTATTTT.